These 17 T cell receptor beta chains were sequenced from one sample in a study of T cell changes during pregnancy in multiple sclerosis. The table came from immunoSEQ multiplex PCR; TCRdb's copy has only in-frame clones and leaves some out. The sample lists about 50,000 clones, roughly 90% occurring once. Sequenced material: CD4+ T cells from peripheral blood mononuclear cells, taken after pregnancy. These receptors all come from a female donor with multiple sclerosis, enrolled in a pregnancy study.

The genes are TRBV25-1 and TRBJ1-2; D remains unclear. The V gene lost 0 bases and the J gene lost 1 base, with 12 bases spanning the gap. The CDR3 is 16 amino acids. CDR1 and CDR2 from the germline V gene are MGHDK and SYGVNS. This CDR3 reads CASSEYGRSFNYGYTF. In nucleotides, the CDR3 is TGTGCCAGCAGTGAATACGGCAGGTCATTTAACTATGGCTACACCTTC.

The chain recombines TRBV11-2 with TRBJ2-2, with a weak D call TRBD2 (6 bases). The CDR3 loop spans 17 amino acids. Germline V gives CDR1 SGHAT, CDR2 FQNNGV. Trimming took off 5 bases at V and 2 bases at J, with 18 bases between the two ends. CDR3 residues: CASSVRPGLQNTGELFF. The CDR3, as DNA: TGTGCCAGCAGCGTAAGACCGGGACTCCAAAACACCGGGGAGCTGTTTTTT.

This chain uses TRBV21-1 with TRBJ2-2; TRBD1, as called in the table, went unchecked against the DNA. TRBV21-1 is a listed pseudogene. This CDR3 region has 15 residues. This chain's CDR3 is CASSKGGASTGELFF. CDR3 nucleotides: TGTGCCAGCAGCAAAGGGGGCGCAAGCACCGGGGAGCTGTTTTTT.

The gene calls are TRBV6-5 and TRBJ1-2; 9 positions agree with TRBD1. Germline CDR1 is MNHEY and CDR2 is SVGAGI. The CDR3 sequence is 15 residues long. The V gene end was trimmed by 6 bases and the J gene end by 4 bases; junction bases not matched to a gene: 9. The DNA for the CDR3 is TGTGCCAGCAGCTTTAACAGGGGGCAGAGCTATGGCTACACCTTC. It is translated as CASSFNRGQSYGYTF.

About this clone: Germline and junction disagree at one end, which may indicate a read error. V and J are TRBV10-3 and TRBJ2-1; 8 nucleotides align to TRBD2. CDR1 and CDR2 (germline): ENHRY, SYGVKD. CDR3 length equals 16 residues. The CDR3 DNA follows: TGTGCCATCAGGGAGTCTGTTTGGGGACTAGACAATGAGCAGTTCTTC. Translation: CAIRESVWGLDNEQFF.

This clone was seen a single time. The chain joins TRBV5-1 to TRBJ2-7; D is ambiguous. The CDR3 runs 16 residues. Germline V CDR1 and CDR2: SGHRS, YFSETQ. With 0 bases removed from V and 2 bases from J, the gap between germline ends came to 15 bases. Here the CDR3 DNA reads TGCGCCAGCAGCTTGGATACACCCAGGTTACCCTACGAGCAGTACTTC. Its protein product is CASSLDTPRLPYEQYF.

The V and J genes are TRBV6-6 and TRBJ1-5; a possible D gene is TRBD1 (6 bases). Germline lookup yields CDR1 MNHNY and CDR2 SVGAGI (reference sequence). The CDR3 contains 14 residues. V was pared by 8 bases and J by 6 bases, with 17 bases between. CDR3 sequence (DNA): TGTGCCAGCTCCTCGGGGGGCGCGGGTCAGCCCCAGCATTTT. This sequence encodes CASSSGGAGQPQHF.

The V gene is TRBV5-8, the J gene TRBJ2-1, with D possibly TRBD1 on 5 matching bases. Germline V gene sequence: CDR1 SGHTS, CDR2 YDEGEE. CDR3 size: 17 residues. V lost 2 bases and J 2 bases, leaving 17 bases between the germline ends. Here the CDR3 reads CASSFKTAHRAYNEQFF. Written as DNA, the CDR3 is TGTGCCAGCAGCTTTAAGACAGCGCACCGAGCCTACAATGAGCAGTTCTTC.

This chain connects TRBV7-2 to TRBJ1-2, with 8 bases fitting TRBD1. CDR1 SGHTA and CDR2 FQGNSA come from the germline V gene. The CDR3 runs 15 residues. Trimming took 4 bases from V and 4 from J; bases not matched to a gene: 8. The CDR3 DNA follows: TGTGCCAGCAGCTCAGGACAGGGTGCGGGCTATGGCTACACCTTC. Encoded protein: CASSSGQGAGYGYTF.

The rearrangement uses TRBV4-3 and TRBJ2-2, with D maybe TRBD2 (6 bases). The CDR3 is made up of 17 amino acids. Germline V lookup: CDR1 LGHNA, CDR2 YSLEER. The V gene lost 0 bases and the J gene lost 4 bases, with 15 bases spanning the gap. Here the CDR3 DNA reads TGCGCCAGCAGCCAAGATGGAGGAGGGGCCGGCACCGGGGAGCTGTTTTTT. It codes for CASSQDGGGAGTGELFF.

The rearrangement uses TRBV15 and TRBJ1-5, with D possibly matching TRBD1 (5 bases). Trimming removed 0 bases from V and 1 base from J, with 13 bases in between. The germline CDR1 and CDR2 sequences are LNHNV and YYDKDF (reference sequence). The CDR3 extends over 17 amino acids. The CDR3 DNA sequence: TGTGCCACCAGCAGAGACCCCAGGGAAAGGAGCAATCAGCCCCAGCATTTT. Residues: CATSRDPRERSNQPQHF. Complete variable domain (other parts from reference TRBV15 and TRBJ1-5): DAMVIQNPRYQVTQFGKPVTLSCSQTLNHNVMYWYQQKSSQAPKLLFHYYDKDFNNEADTPDNFQSRRPNTSFCFLDIRSPGLGDTAMYLCATSRDPRERSNQPQHFGDGTRLSIL.

Written as DNA, the CDR3 is TGCGCCAGCAGCTTCCAGGGGGCAACTGGCTACACCTTC. Translating gives CASSFQGATGYTF. V is TRBV5-1 and J is TRBJ1-2; TRBD1 aligns across 8 bases. Per the germline V gene, CDR1 is SGHRS and CDR2 is YFSETQ. After removal of 2 bases from V and 7 bases from J, the junction contained 4 bases not matched to a gene. The CDR3 spans 13 residues.

This clone has a single count. The V and J genes are TRBV19 and TRBJ1-1; D is perhaps TRBD1 (5 bases). CDR1 is LNHDA, CDR2 SQIVND, per germline (reference sequence). The CDR3 contains 15 residues. The V gene lost 7 bases and the J gene lost 0 bases, with 15 bases spanning the gap. DNA of the CDR3: TGTGCCAGTACCCCCGGTAGGGGATTGAACACTGAAGCTTTCTTT. It translates to CASTPGRGLNTEAFF.

This clone was seen only once. The V call is TRBV10-3, the J call TRBJ2-1; TRBD1 matches 10 bases. J was trimmed by 4 bases and V by 8 bases; bases with no gene match: 2. The CDR3 covers 13 residues. Germline V gene sequence: CDR1 ENHRY, CDR2 SYGVKD. This chain's CDR3 is CAIGDRGYNEQFF. The CDR3 DNA is TGTGCCATCGGGGACAGGGGTTACAATGAGCAGTTCTTC.

The chain uses TRBV28 and TRBJ1-2; D remains unclear. V was clipped by 5 bases and J by 2 bases, with 15 bases between them. Germline V gives CDR1 MDHEN, CDR2 SYDVKM. This CDR3 is 15 amino acids long. The CDR3 nucleotides are TGTGCCAGCAGTCCCAGCCTTACGGGGAACTATGGCTACACCTTC. Its translation: CASSPSLTGNYGYTF.

The chain uses TRBV5-1 and TRBJ2-7; 8 bases match TRBD2. This CDR3 comprises 12 residues. From germline, CDR1 is SGHRS and CDR2 YFSETQ. The trim removed 6 bases at V and 5 bases at J, leaving 4 bases unmatched. This CDR3 is CASMAGGDEQYF. CDR3 bases: TGCGCCAGCATGGCGGGAGGTGACGAGCAGTACTTC.

The gene calls are TRBV18 and TRBJ1-1; 7 bases are shared with TRBD1. The CDR3 is 15 amino acids. Trimming cost V 3 bases and J 2 bases; bases outside gene matches: 6. From germline, CDR1 is KGHSH and CDR2 LQKENI. The CDR3 is CASSPGGTVNTEAFF. CDR3 nucleotide sequence: TGTGCCAGCTCACCTGGGGGGACAGTCAACACTGAAGCTTTCTTT.